These 13 T cell receptor beta chains were all obtained from the same sample, sequenced in a study of human T cells and chemical hapten exposure. Stated time point: patch test 2, 6 weeks after DPC sensitization. Treatment indicated: therapeutic diphenylcyclopropenone sensitization with weekly scalp DPC. TCRdb re-called the RACE reads with MiXCR, one entry per CDR3 protein. The table lists about 140,000 distinct CDR3 sequences, over 9.5% of them singletons. The sequences come from whole blood, collected in connection with sensitization to the hapten diphenylcyclopropenone (DPC). Receptors originate from a woman aged 45-65 years with alopecia areata. Some clones in this sample may be carry-over from other donors' samples.

Concerning this clonotype itself: A read error may be the cause here, since a much bigger clone is one base away. The chain employs TRBV18 and TRBJ1-1, with D unresolved. The CDR3 is 14 residues long. Germline V gene sequence: CDR1 KGHSH, CDR2 LQKENI. Here the CDR3 reads CVSSPRTDNTEAFF. In nucleotides, the CDR3 is TGTGTCAGCTCACCGCGGACGGATAACACTGAAGCTTTCTTT.

This clonotype was seen a few times. The chain recombines TRBV6-5 with TRBJ2-7, with 9 bases aligning to TRBD1. The V gene's germline CDR1 is MNHEY and CDR2 SVGAGI. The CDR3 totals 15 residues. V shed 5 bases, J shed 5 bases, and the junction held 10 bases outside the gene matches. The CDR3 here is CASSSDVGQGHEQYF. The CDR3 DNA is TGTGCCAGCAGTAGTGATGTGGGACAGGGCCACGAGCAGTACTTC.

This clonotype has only a few counts. The chain combines TRBV7-6 with TRBJ2-2; the D gene is possibly TRBD1 (5 bases). The CDR3 has 16 amino acids. Trimming left V 3 bases short and J 6 bases short, with 17 bases between. Germline V gives CDR1 SGHVS, CDR2 FNYEAQ. The CDR3 bases are TGTGCCAGCAGCTTCGTCATTCTAGGGGCACCCGGGGAGCTGTTTTTT. This sequence encodes CASSFVILGAPGELFF. Drawing the rest from reference TRBV7-6 and TRBJ2-2, the complete variable domain is GAGVSQSPRYKVTKRGQDVALRCDPISGHVSLYWYRQALGQGPEFLTYFNYEAQQDKSGLPNDRFSAERPEGSISTLTIQRTEQRDSAMYRCASSFVILGAPGELFFGEGSRLTVL.

The CDR3 DNA sequence: TGCGCCAGCAGTCCTGGTAGGGGCCATGAGCAGTTCTTC. It is translated as CASSPGRGHEQFF. V usage is TRBV23-1 and J usage is TRBJ2-1, with TRBD1 as a possible D gene (5 bases). TRBV23-1 is assigned to the ORF class and has an uncertain function. CDR3 length equals 13 residues. V was clipped by 4 bases and J by 8 bases, with 12 bases between them.

The table lists this clonotype with a few counts. The chain is built from TRBV11-3 and TRBJ2-1; TRBD2 agrees at 9 bases. After removal of 1 base from V and 9 bases from J, the junction contained 7 bases not matched to a gene. The CDR3 is made up of 15 amino acids. Looked up from germline, CDR1 is SGHNT and CDR2 is YENEEA. The CDR3 nucleotides are TGTGCCAGCAGCTTAGTTGCTAGCGGGAAGAGTGAGCAGTTCTTC. This translates into CASSLVASGKSEQFF. Combining the CDR3 with reference TRBV11-3 and TRBJ2-1 gives the whole variable domain EAGVVQSPRYKIIEKKQPVAFWCNPISGHNTLYWYLQNLGQGPELLIRYENEEAVDDSQLPKDRFSAERLKGVDSTLKIQPAELGDSAVYLCASSLVASGKSEQFFGPGTRLTVL.

The chain carries TRBV7-2 and TRBJ2-7; 9 bases align to TRBD1. The CDR3 runs 14 residues. With V trimmed by 4 bases and J by 6 bases, 7 bases remained unmatched. The germline CDR1 and CDR2 sequences are SGHTA and FQGNSA. The CDR3 spells CASSSQGATVEQYF. CDR3 in DNA: TGTGCCAGCAGCTCACAGGGGGCGACCGTCGAGCAGTACTTC.

This clonotype was counted only a few times. This chain uses TRBV6-5 with TRBJ2-3, with D hard to call. This CDR3 spans 16 amino acids. Germline-derived CDR1 and CDR2 are MNHEY and SVGAGI. V shed 5 bases and J shed 1 base, with 16 bases lying between them. CDR3 sequence: CASSKYYKTGTDTQYF. CDR3 sequence (DNA): TGTGCCAGCAGTAAATACTACAAGACGGGCACAGATACGCAGTATTTT.

The chain joins TRBV28 to TRBJ1-3; D is uncertain. Germline values: CDR1 MDHEN, CDR2 SYDVKM. The CDR3 is made up of 15 amino acids. V was cut by 7 bases and J by 0 bases, with 13 bases left in between. CDR3 loop: CASNSGAASGNTIYF. The CDR3 region has the DNA TGTGCCAGCAATTCGGGAGCAGCCTCTGGAAACACCATATATTTT.

This clonotype was counted only a few times. The V call is TRBV5-1, the J call TRBJ2-5; TRBD2 is a possible D gene (6 bases). Trimming stripped 0 bases from V and 1 base from J, with 13 bases between. Germline lookup yields CDR1 SGHRS and CDR2 YFSETQ. The CDR3 consists of 16 residues. CDR3 sequence: CASSLVGGGAQETQYF. As DNA, the CDR3 is TGCGCCAGCAGCTTGGTGGGTGGCGGGGCCCAAGAGACCCAGTACTTC.

This chain joins TRBV7-9 and TRBJ2-2; 8 bases match TRBD1. With V trimmed by 1 base and J by 4 bases, 11 bases remained unmatched. Germline CDR1 is SEHNR and CDR2 is FQNEAQ (reference sequence). The CDR3 runs to 18 residues. The CDR3 nucleotides read TGTGCCAGCAGCTTAGTCCCAGGGGGCCCCTCGGGCACCGGGGAGCTGTTTTTT. It is translated as CASSLVPGGPSGTGELFF.

This clonotype was seen more than once but under ten times. This chain joins TRBV6-5 and TRBJ1-2; maybe TRBD1 (6 bases). This CDR3 has 13 amino acids. From germline, CDR1 is MNHEY and CDR2 SVGAGI. The germline V and J ends were trimmed by 3 bases and 10 bases, with 15 bases remaining between them. In DNA, the CDR3 is TGTGCCAGCAGTTATTCAAACCGGGGGGCCTACACCTTC. It codes for CASSYSNRGAYTF.

This clonotype turned up a few times. The V call is TRBV20-1, the J call TRBJ2-7, with 8 bases fitting TRBD2. Germline V gene sequence: CDR1 DFQATT, CDR2 SNEGSKA (reference sequence). V gave up 6 bases and J gave up 5 bases; unmatched junction bases: 6. The length of the CDR3 is 12 residues. CDR3: CSAPTSVHEQYF. The DNA for the CDR3 is TGCAGTGCCCCGACTAGCGTACACGAGCAGTACTTC.

The CDR3 DNA is TGTGCTAGTGGTCCCGATAACATTCAGTACTTC. This encodes CASGPDNIQYF. The V call is TRBV12-5, the J call TRBJ2-4; no firm D call. Germline loops: CDR1 LGHNT, CDR2 FRNRAP. The CDR3 runs to 11 residues. Trimming took off 5 bases at V and 7 bases at J, with 6 bases between the two ends. The complete variable domain, with remaining parts taken from reference TRBV12-5 and TRBJ2-4, reads DARVTQTPRHKVTEMGQEVTMRCQPILGHNTVFWYRQTMMQGLELLAYFRNRAPLDDSGMPKDRFSAEMPDATLATLKIQPSEPRDSAVYFCASGPDNIQYFGAGTRLSVL.